This T cell receptor beta chain was sequenced during a study of blood T cell repertoires in COVID-19. Study information: Donors in the United States, Italy and Spain gave samples during acute or convalescent COVID-19. From T cells, B-cell-depleted T cells, or PBMCs came the material, which was cDNA or gDNA.

This table comes from immunoSEQ multiplex PCR, and its TCRdb copy is limited to in-frame clones, with some not included. The sample has around 150,000 clones; under 95% are singletons. V was pared by 5 bases and J by 5 bases, with 11 bases of the junction left unmatched. CDR1 is LNHNV, CDR2 YYDKDF, per germline (reference sequence). This CDR3 spans 16 amino acids. This TCR came from a man aged 55 to 69 with active or convalescent COVID-19. Sequencing was carried out using peripheral blood. The chain carries TRBV15 and TRBJ2-1, with 8 nucleotides matching TRBD2. DNA for the CDR3: TGTGCCACCAGCGGATCATACGGGGGGGCTAACAATGAGCAGTTCTTC. Amino acids: CATSGSYGGANNEQFF. Full variable domain (outside the CDR3, taken from reference TRBV15 and TRBJ2-1): DAMVIQNPRYQVTQFGKPVTLSCSQTLNHNVMYWYQQKSSQAPKLLFHYYDKDFNNEADTPDNFQSRRPNTSFCFLDIRSPGLGDTAMYLCATSGSYGGANNEQFFGPGTRLTVL.